These 29 T cell receptor beta chains originate from one sample sequenced in a study of T cells in Graves' hyperthyroidism and ophthalmopathy (dated by TCRdb to the late 2010s). Libraries were prepared through multiplex PCR. Data came from an Illumina HiSeq 2000. Amplification of TCR beta CDR3 regions was carried out from RNA transcripts. For the first round of RT-PCR on the TCR CDR3, the HTBI primer set was used together with the Qiagen OneStep RT-PCR kit. TCRdb ran its own pipeline on the public reads, namely fastp trimming at Q25 and MiXCR clone calling, and kept in-frame beta chains. Rows with one shared CDR3 protein collapse into an entry with the most common genes and DNA. The sample yields hundreds of thousands of distinct CDR3 sequences; about 45% were counted once. The biggest ten clones account for less than 8.5% of the sample. Sequencing used peripheral blood or thyroid tissue (not recorded which). These receptor sequences come from an adult man with Graves' disease, either hyperthyroidism or ophthalmopathy (not recorded which).

The genes are TRBV11-2 and TRBJ2-5; D call uncertain. Between the trimmed V and J ends, which lost 5 bases and 1 base, there was a span of 20 bases. In germline, CDR1 is SGHAT, CDR2 FQNNGV. CDR3 length: 17 residues. CDR3 nucleotides: TGTGCCAGCAGCCGTACTCCGGAAAAACTGTTCCAAGAGACCCAGTACTTC. Translated: CASSRTPEKLFQETQYF. Full variable domain (missing parts from reference TRBV11-2 and TRBJ2-5): EAGVAQSPRYKIIEKRQSVAFWCNPISGHATLYWYQQILGQGPKLLIQFQNNGVVDDSQLPKDRFSAERLKGVDSTLKIQPAKLEDSAVYLCASSRTPEKLFQETQYFGPGTRLLVL.

This clonotype was observed at least ten times. The chain joins TRBV7-8 to TRBJ1-3, with TRBD1 as a possible D gene (6 bases). Germline CDR1 reads SGHVS; CDR2 reads FQNEAQ. V was trimmed by 5 bases and J by 0 bases, leaving 11 bases between them. The CDR3 covers 15 residues. CDR3 sequence reads: CASSQDRLSGNTIYF. The CDR3 coding sequence is TGTGCCAGCAGCCAGGACAGACTCTCTGGAAACACCATATATTTT.

This clonotype was recorded a few times. This rearrangement joins TRBV2 to TRBJ1-4; D possibly corresponds to TRBD1 (5 bases). V was clipped by 3 bases and J by 7 bases, with 9 bases between them. Germline lookup yields CDR1 SNHLY and CDR2 FYNNEI. The CDR3 extends over 13 amino acids. This CDR3 reads CASSEGLAEKLFF. The CDR3 coding sequence is TGTGCCAGCAGTGAGGGGCTGGCTGAAAAACTGTTTTTT.

The chain links TRBV29-1 to TRBJ1-3; TRBD1 might be the D (6 bases). V was cut by 4 bases and J by 7 bases, with 8 bases left in between. In germline, CDR1 is SQVTM, CDR2 ANQGSEA. The CDR3 runs to 11 residues. The DNA for the CDR3 is TGCAGCGTTGGGACAGCTAACACCATATATTTT. Translation: CSVGTANTIYF.

This chain links TRBV6-5 with TRBJ1-2; TRBD1 is a possible D gene (5 bases). The CDR3 is 14 residues long. The germline V gene encodes CDR1 MNHEY and CDR2 SVGAGI. The ends were cut back, 4 bases at V and 7 bases at J, with 16 bases in the middle. The CDR3 protein is CASSWSTGTLGYTF. CDR3 in DNA: TGTGCCAGCAGTTGGTCCACTGGGACCCTTGGCTACACCTTC.

The chain couples TRBV2 to TRBJ1-2; D is possibly TRBD1 (6 bases). Germline V gene sequence: CDR1 SNHLY, CDR2 FYNNEI. V dropped 10 bases and J dropped 3 bases, with 18 bases sitting between them. This CDR3 contains 14 residues. As DNA, the CDR3 is TGTGCCACTGGGGGCGCAAAGAATCACTATGGCTACACCTTC. It codes for CATGGAKNHYGYTF. Full variable domain (missing parts from reference TRBV2 and TRBJ1-2): EPEVTQTPSHQVTQMGQEVILRCVPISNHLYFYWYRQILGQKVEFLVSFYNNEISEKSEIFDDQFSVERPDGSNFTLKIRSTKLEDSAMYFCATGGAKNHYGYTFGSGTRLTVV.

This clonotype has just a few counts. Mismatch with germline at one junction end may stem from a read error. The genes are TRBV10-3 and TRBJ2-7; tentatively, D is TRBD1 (6 bases). CDR1 is ENHRY and CDR2 is SYGVKD in the germline V gene. This CDR3 has 13 amino acids. In DNA form, the CDR3 reads TGTGCCAGCAGTAACCTGGACAGCTACGAGCAGTACTTC. It yields the protein CASSNLDSYEQYF.

The sample holds many counts of this clonotype. The V gene is TRBV20-1, the J gene TRBJ1-5; no reliable D call. V was trimmed by 0 bases and J by 1 base, leaving 4 bases between them. This CDR3 is built from 13 residues. Germline CDR1 and CDR2: DFQATT and SNEGSKA (reference sequence). The CDR3 here is CSARDQSNQPQHF. In DNA, the CDR3 is TGCAGTGCTAGAGATCAGAGCAATCAGCCCCAGCATTTT.

This chain uses TRBV20-1 with TRBJ2-5; TRBD2 matches 13 bases. Per the germline V gene, CDR1 is DFQATT and CDR2 is SNEGSKA (reference sequence). The V gene end was trimmed by 6 bases and the J gene end by 4 bases; junction bases not matched to a gene: 8. CDR3 length: 15 amino acids. The CDR3 DNA reads as TGCAGTGCAGCTACTAGCGGGGGGGCTACAGAGACCCAGTACTTC. Translating it yields CSAATSGGATETQYF.

This clonotype was counted ten times or more. This chain uses TRBV15 with TRBJ1-5; D is possibly TRBD1 (6 bases). The CDR3 loop spans 13 amino acids. Trimming stripped 4 bases from V and 7 bases from J, with 11 bases between. Germline values: CDR1 LNHNV, CDR2 YYDKDF (reference sequence). In DNA, the CDR3 is TGTGCCACCAGCACTACAGGGTACCAGCCCCAGCATTTT. Translating gives CATSTTGYQPQHF. Supplemented by reference TRBV15 and TRBJ1-5, the full variable domain reads DAMVIQNPRYQVTQFGKPVTLSCSQTLNHNVMYWYQQKSSQAPKLLFHYYDKDFNNEADTPDNFQSRRPNTSFCFLDIRSPGLGDTAMYLCATSTTGYQPQHFGDGTRLSIL.

This clonotype has ten or more counts. The chain couples TRBV29-1 to TRBJ2-7, with D perhaps TRBD1 (6 bases). V was trimmed by 5 bases and J by 1 base, leaving 15 bases between them. Germline V lookup: CDR1 SQVTM, CDR2 ANQGSEA. The CDR3 length is 14 residues. CDR3 sequence (DNA): TGCAGCGTTCCGCGGCAGGGGCTATCCTACGAGCAGTACTTC. Encoded protein: CSVPRQGLSYEQYF.

Only one count was recorded for this clonotype. With a much larger clone just one base away, this may be a read error. This rearrangement joins TRBV2 to TRBJ1-2; D is perhaps TRBD1 (5 bases). The CDR3 contains 13 residues. The germline V gene has CDR1 SNHLY and CDR2 FYNNEI. The V gene lost 11 bases and the J gene lost 1 base, with 14 bases spanning the gap. The chain's CDR3 is CAGTYRFNYGYTF. CDR3 DNA: TGTGCCGGCACCTACAGGTTTAACTATGGCTACACCTTC.

The rearrangement joins TRBV7-9 to TRBJ2-2; 8 bases map to TRBD1. Germline lookup yields CDR1 SEHNR and CDR2 FQNEAQ (reference sequence). Trimming took 5 bases from V and 0 from J; bases not matched to a gene: 2. This CDR3 has 15 residues. Written as DNA, the CDR3 is TGTGCCAGCAGCCAGGGGGCCCCGAACACCGGGGAGCTGTTTTTT. Amino acids: CASSQGAPNTGELFF.

The gene calls are TRBV20-1 and TRBJ1-2; D gene unclear. The CDR3 contains 16 residues. CDR1 is DFQATT and CDR2 is SNEGSKA in the germline V gene (reference sequence). V was shortened by 5 bases and J by 4 bases, with 23 bases between the two germline ends. As DNA, the CDR3 is TGCAGTGCTCCGACTCGGCCGGGCTCAAAACTCTATGGCTACACCTTC. Translated, it gives CSAPTRPGSKLYGYTF.

Ten or more counts support this clonotype. The CDR3 loop is CASSPTVGQPQHF. CDR3 DNA sequence: TGTGCCAGCAGCCCGACAGTGGGCCAGCCCCAGCATTTT. This chain connects TRBV7-2 to TRBJ1-5; tentatively, D is TRBD1 (5 bases). CDR1 and CDR2 from the germline V gene are SGHTA and FQGNSA. V shed 5 bases and J shed 7 bases, with 12 bases lying between them. The CDR3 is made up of 13 amino acids.

The V gene is TRBV7-9, the J gene TRBJ2-7; TRBD2 matches at 10 bases. J lost 2 bases, V lost 6 bases, and 13 bases had no gene match. There are 17 residues in the CDR3. Germline CDR1 and CDR2: SEHNR and FQNEAQ (reference sequence). The CDR3 nucleotides read TGTGCCAGCAGTGGCTTCAGCGCTAGCGGGGGTACCTACGAGCAGTACTTC. Its protein is CASSGFSASGGTYEQYF.

At least ten counts were recorded for this clonotype. The chain couples TRBV20-1 to TRBJ2-7; 7 nucleotides agree with TRBD2. The CDR3 extends over 12 amino acids. CDR1 DFQATT and CDR2 SNEGSKA come from the germline V gene (reference sequence). J gave up 5 bases and V 3 bases, and 4 bases lay outside the gene matches. The CDR3 region has the DNA TGCAGTGCTAGCCTCAGCGGGGACGAGCAGTACTTC. It codes for CSASLSGDEQYF.

In the case of this clonotype: Just one base apart from a much larger clone, this may be a read error. The J gene is TRBJ1-1, the V gene TRBV11-2, with TRBD1 as a possible D gene (5 bases). CDR1 is SGHAT, CDR2 FQNNGV, per germline. CDR3 length: 14 amino acids. Trimming left V 3 bases short and J 4 bases short, with 12 bases between. The CDR3 DNA follows: TGTGCCAGCAGCTTGAGGGGAAGGGGCACTGAAGCTTTCTTT. The encoded protein is CASSLRGRGTEAFF. Full variable domain (rest looked up from reference TRBV11-2 and TRBJ1-1): EAGVAQSPRYKIIEKRQSVAFWCNPISGHATLYWYQQILGQGPKLLIQFQNNGVVDDSQLPKDRFSAERLKGVDSTLKIQPAKLEDSAVYLCASSLRGRGTEAFFGQGTRLTVV.

This clonotype appeared a single time. Written as DNA, the CDR3 is TGCAGCGTGGTTCAACGGGGAAAGGAGACCCAGCATTTT. This translates into CSVVQRGKETQHF. J is TRBJ1-5 and V is TRBV29-1; D unresolved. The V and J ends lost 6 bases and 11 bases respectively, with 20 bases between them. Germline V gene sequence: CDR1 SQVTM, CDR2 ANQGSEA. The CDR3 length is 13 residues.

The chain uses TRBV29-1 and TRBJ1-6; maybe TRBD1 (6 bases). With 8 bases removed from V and 7 bases from J, the gap between germline ends came to 18 bases. From germline, CDR1 is SQVTM and CDR2 ANQGSEA. This CDR3 comprises 14 residues. The CDR3 protein is CSSLFGGRNSPLHF. CDR3 nucleotides: TGCAGCAGTTTGTTCGGGGGGCGGAATTCACCCCTCCACTTT.

V and J are TRBV7-9 and TRBJ2-2; D uncertain. This CDR3 spans 14 amino acids. V shed 6 bases and J shed 7 bases, with 15 bases lying between them. Germline assignment: CDR1 SEHNR and CDR2 FQNEAQ (reference sequence). The CDR3 loop reads CASSDSIYRGELFF. The CDR3, as DNA: TGTGCCAGCAGTGACTCCATTTACCGCGGGGAGCTGTTTTTT.

This clonotype occurred a few times. At one boundary the junction diverges from the germline segment, which might be a read error. The CDR3 DNA reads as TGTGCCGGCAGCTTAGAGGTTAAGGGGGGAAAACTGTTTTTT. Protein sequence: CAGSLEVKGGKLFF. The chain uses TRBV7-6 and TRBJ1-4; possibly TRBD1 for D (6 bases). CDR1 and CDR2 (germline): SGHVS, FNYEAQ. CDR3 length: 14 amino acids.

This clonotype showed up just a few times. V gene TRBV7-2 combines with J gene TRBJ1-2, with a tentative D call TRBD1 (5 bases). The ends were cut back, 3 bases at V and 3 bases at J, with 14 bases in the middle. The CDR3 contains 15 residues. CDR1 is SGHTA, CDR2 FQGNSA, per germline. DNA for the CDR3: TGTGCCAGCAGCTTGGACTACCCGGGGGACTATGGCTACACCTTC. Encoded protein: CASSLDYPGDYGYTF.

The V and J genes are TRBV7-9 and TRBJ1-2; 7 bases align to TRBD1. The CDR3 totals 13 residues. From germline, CDR1 is SEHNR and CDR2 FQNEAQ (reference sequence). V shed 4 bases, J shed 8 bases, and the junction held 7 bases outside the gene matches. The CDR3 DNA is TGTGCCAGCAGCTCCCCAACAGGGGACGGCTACACCTTC. Translated, it gives CASSSPTGDGYTF.

This clonotype was observed at least ten times. The CDR3 DNA sequence: TGTGCCAGCAGCTGGACAGGGGGCGGCGAGACCCAGTACTTC. This translates into CASSWTGGGETQYF. This chain connects TRBV7-2 to TRBJ2-5; 11 nucleotides match TRBD1. Germline V CDR1 and CDR2: SGHTA, FQGNSA. The CDR3 covers 14 residues. V was pared by 4 bases and J by 5 bases, with 3 bases of the junction left unmatched.

V and J are TRBV19 and TRBJ2-7, with TRBD2 matching 11 bases. Germline V CDR1 and CDR2: LNHDA, SQIVND (reference sequence). This CDR3 is built from 17 residues. Trimming cost V 5 bases and J 3 bases; bases outside gene matches: 12. CDR3 protein: CASSPRTLAGVYYEQYF. The DNA for the CDR3 is TGTGCCAGTAGTCCGCGAACACTAGCGGGGGTGTACTACGAGCAGTACTTC.

A word on this clonotype: This may stem from a read error, because a much larger clone lies one nucleotide away. The V call is TRBV2, the J call TRBJ1-2; 7 positions agree with TRBD1. Trimming at V came to 1 base and at J to 6 bases, leaving 8 bases not matched to a gene. Per the germline V gene, CDR1 is SNHLY and CDR2 is FYNNEI. CDR3 length equals 15 residues. The CDR3 spells CASSEGQGFGHGYTF. The DNA of the CDR3 is TGTGCCAGCAGTGAAGGACAGGGTTTTGGGCATGGCTACACCTTC.

The chain uses TRBV11-1 and TRBJ1-2; tentative D call: TRBD1 (5 bases). CDR3 length: 17 residues. Germline CDR1 is SGHAT and CDR2 is FQDESV (reference sequence). V was trimmed by 2 bases and J by 5 bases, leaving 21 bases between them. The CDR3 reads CASSLFIGQGAGYGYTF. DNA of the CDR3: TGTGCCAGCAGCTTATTCATAGGGCAGGGAGCCGGGTATGGCTACACCTTC.

This chain joins TRBV7-3 and TRBJ1-1, with D possibly matching TRBD1 (5 bases). V was clipped by 5 bases and J by 5 bases, with 12 bases between them. The CDR3 length is 13 residues. CDR1 SGHTA and CDR2 FQGTGA come from the germline V gene. The CDR3 here is CASSQTASTEAFF. For the CDR3, the DNA is TGTGCCAGCAGCCAGACAGCTTCTACTGAAGCTTTCTTT. Full variable domain (rest looked up from reference TRBV7-3 and TRBJ1-1): GAGVSQTPSNKVTEKGKYVELRCDPISGHTALYWYRQSLGQGPEFLIYFQGTGAADDSGLPNDRFFAVRPEGSVSTLKIQRTERGDSAVYLCASSQTASTEAFFGQGTRLTVV.